This TCR beta chain was sequenced during a study of Tregs in tolerant kidney transplant recipients. Sequencing used immunoSEQ multiplex PCR; TCRdb keeps in-frame clones, though not all of them. The sample carries tens of thousands of clones, around 90% recorded once. Sequenced material: CD8+ T cells from blood. This sequence was found in a human donor in good health.

This CDR3 is CAWSGVAIETQYF. The CDR3 region has the DNA TGTGCCTGGAGTGGGGTAGCAATAGAGACCCAGTACTTC. The chain is built from TRBV30 and TRBJ2-5; D not resolved. The CDR3 is 13 amino acids. The V gene lost 1 base and the J gene lost 4 bases, with 10 bases spanning the gap. Germline values: CDR1 GTSNPN, CDR2 SVGIG (reference sequence).